This section outlines one TCR beta chain sequence together with its context. With V trimmed by 6 bases and J by 0 bases, 9 bases remained unmatched. CDR1 and CDR2 from the germline V gene are LNHDA and SQIVND (reference sequence). The CDR3 is 16 amino acids. This specimen belongs to a study of T cells in Graves' hyperthyroidism and ophthalmopathy. Patients with ophthalmopathy all had a Clinical Activity Score of at least 3, a NOSPECS grade of at least 4 and duration under 3 months. Diagnosis relied on clinical symptoms, serum thyroxine and TRAb, thyroid ultrasound and orbital computed tomography. PBMCs were collected from a roughly 9.7 ml volume of fresh peripheral blood. From RNA transcripts, TCR beta CDR3 regions were amplified. The HTBI set primed first-round TCR CDR3 RT-PCR. One entry per CDR3 protein, called by TCRdb with MiXCR from the multiplex PCR reads. This table has 300,000 to 500,000 distinct CDR3 sequences, 11% to 15% appearing once.

This TCR was sampled from a middle-aged man with Graves' ophthalmopathy. This chain links TRBV19 with TRBJ2-7, with TRBD1 matching 9 bases. The specimen sequenced was blood. The CDR3, as DNA: TGTGCCAGTAGCCCGGGACAGGGATATAACTCCTACGAGCAGTACTTC. This translates into CASSPGQGYNSYEQYF.